This T cell receptor (beta chain) was recorded in a study of cytomegalovirus exposure and HLA in healthy donors. 13 Jbeta primers and 60 Vbeta primers were used for the PCR. Profiled with immunoSEQ multiplex PCR; TCRdb holds only in-frame clones, not every one. The data show approximately 150,000 clones, around 84% seen once. As for this clone: Its specificity is not known.

Study-level findings and limits: Later, an analysis showed that TCR beta chains associated with HLA were more clonally expanded than others that were equally common.

Germline V gene sequence: CDR1 SGHVS, CDR2 FNYEAQ. The CDR3 covers 17 residues. V was clipped by 2 bases and J by 0 bases; unmatched bases: 10. The sequence came from a boy under 10 years old in good health and CMV-seronegative. The chain links TRBV7-6 to TRBJ2-7; TRBD2 aligns across 7 bases. Material for sequencing was PBMCs. The CDR3, as DNA: TGTGCCAGCAGCTTATCACCATCGGGCGGGAGCTCCTACGAGCAGTACTTC. Amino acids: CASSLSPSGGSSYEQYF. Using reference TRBV7-6 and TRBJ2-7 for the parts outside the CDR3, the full variable domain is GAGVSQSPRYKVTKRGQDVALRCDPISGHVSLYWYRQALGQGPEFLTYFNYEAQQDKSGLPNDRFSAERPEGSISTLTIQRTEQRDSAMYRCASSLSPSGGSSYEQYFGPGTRLTVT.